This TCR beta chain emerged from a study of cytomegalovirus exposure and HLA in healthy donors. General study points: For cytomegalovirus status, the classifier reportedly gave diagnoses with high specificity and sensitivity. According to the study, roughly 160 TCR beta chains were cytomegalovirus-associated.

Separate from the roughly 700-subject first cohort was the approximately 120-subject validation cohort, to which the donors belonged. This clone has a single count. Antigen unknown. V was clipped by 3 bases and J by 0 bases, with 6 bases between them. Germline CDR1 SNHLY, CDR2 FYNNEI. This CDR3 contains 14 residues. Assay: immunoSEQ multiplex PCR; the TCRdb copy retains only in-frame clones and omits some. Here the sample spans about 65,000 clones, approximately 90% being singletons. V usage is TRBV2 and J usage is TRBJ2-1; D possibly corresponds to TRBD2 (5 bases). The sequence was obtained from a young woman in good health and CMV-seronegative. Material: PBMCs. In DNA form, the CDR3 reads TGTGCCAGCAGTGAGGGGAGCTCCTACAATGAGCAGTTCTTC. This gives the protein CASSEGSSYNEQFF.